The T cell receptor beta chain under discussion was sequenced for a study of CD8 T cells in Susac syndrome (dated by TCRdb to the late 2010s). Study-wide context: Repertoire sequencing was used to test whether CD8+ T cell activation and differentiation in Susac syndrome was antigen driven. Points the paper makes about the study in general: The TCR sequencing and HLA analysis was acknowledged to have included a relatively small number of individuals.

RNA was extracted using the RNeasy kit, and about 0.45 to 1 microgram was reverse transcribed with random hexamers. The immunoSEQ multiplex PCR assay, which covers 54 Vbeta and 13 Jbeta segments, was used to amplify TCR beta CDR3 regions. To correct PCR amplification bias, a synthetic template baseline was used for both primer optimization and computational correction. From the authors' description of their analysis: Reads were assigned to V, D and J genes according to IMGT and analyzed in immunoSEQ Analyzer, with only productive sequences retained. To calculate clonality, Shannon entropy was normalized by log2 of the number of productive unique sequences and then subtracted from one. For each patient and control, public and private clones were evaluated among the 100 most prevalent clones. Clones were defined as Susac-specific when absent from the healthy and MS cohorts, from approximately 1,100 published viral clones and from other ImmuneACCESS disease sequences. TCRdb applied fastp at Q25 and MiXCR to the public reads, then kept only in-frame beta chains. Rows matching on CDR3 protein sequence are summarized as one entry with the most common DNA and genes. TCRdb, rather than the study authors, made the V and J calls. The sample records approximately 110,000 distinct CDR3 sequences, more than 90% of which are singletons. Together, the top ten hold roughly 0.091% of the sample.

Concerning this clonotype itself: Which antigen it targets is not known. No base-level quality is on record; no much larger clone is a single base apart.

The junction shows trimming of 2 bases on V and 2 bases on J, and the gene matches do not reach 5 bases of it. CDR1 SQVTM and CDR2 ANQGSEA were looked up in the germline V gene. The CDR3 sequence holds 16 residues, the cysteine and phenylalanine included. The read is trimmed to its CDR3 DNA, 48 bases read in frame from base 1. Peripheral blood CD8+ and CD4+ T cells from healthy donors, Susac syndrome patients and multiple sclerosis patients were profiled using high-throughput TCR beta sequencing. Healthy donors were included as age- and sex-matched controls. CD8+ TEMRA cells were enriched by FACS, while bulk CD8+ and CD4+ T cells were purified by magnetic negative isolation. Blood was drawn into EDTA tubes, processed within 24 hours, and PBMCs were isolated by density gradient centrifugation. PBMCs destined for TCR sequencing were cryopreserved in liquid nitrogen and later thawed in a 37 °C water bath. A purity of at least 90% was achieved for sorted or isolated CD4+, CD8+ and CD8+ TEMRA cells.

This receptor was taken from a human donor in good health. Sequencing used CD4+ T cells from PBMCs. Here the chain combines TRBV29-1 and TRBJ2-1, with TRBD1 matching 11 junction bases. The CDR3 has the sequence CSVERGQGDAYNEQFF. The DNA reads TGCAGCGTTGAAAGGGGACAGGGGGATGCCTACAATGAGCAGTTCTTC.